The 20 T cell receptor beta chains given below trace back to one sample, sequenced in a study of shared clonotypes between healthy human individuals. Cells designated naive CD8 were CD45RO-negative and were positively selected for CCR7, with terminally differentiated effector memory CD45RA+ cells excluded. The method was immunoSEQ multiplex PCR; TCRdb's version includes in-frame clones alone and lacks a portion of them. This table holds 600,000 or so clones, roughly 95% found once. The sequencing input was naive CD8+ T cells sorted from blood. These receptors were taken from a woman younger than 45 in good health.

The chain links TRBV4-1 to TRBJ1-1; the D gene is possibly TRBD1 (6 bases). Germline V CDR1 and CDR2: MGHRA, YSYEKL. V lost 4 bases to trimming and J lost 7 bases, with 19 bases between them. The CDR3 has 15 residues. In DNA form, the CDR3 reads TGCGCCAGCAGCCGCACTACTACAGGGTCGGATGAAGCTTTCTTT. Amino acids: CASSRTTTGSDEAFF.

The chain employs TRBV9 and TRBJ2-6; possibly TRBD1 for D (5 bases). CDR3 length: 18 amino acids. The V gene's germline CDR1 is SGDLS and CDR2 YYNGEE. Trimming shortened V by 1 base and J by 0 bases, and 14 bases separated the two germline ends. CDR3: CASSVFSDTSSGANVLTF. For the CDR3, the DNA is TGTGCCAGCAGCGTATTTTCGGACACGAGCTCTGGGGCCAACGTCCTGACTTTC.

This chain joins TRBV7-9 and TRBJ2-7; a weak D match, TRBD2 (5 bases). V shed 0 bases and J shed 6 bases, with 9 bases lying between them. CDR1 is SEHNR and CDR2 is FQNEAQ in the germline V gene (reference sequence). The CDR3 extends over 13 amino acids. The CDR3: CASSLAGAGEQYF. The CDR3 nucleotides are TGTGCCAGCAGCTTAGCGGGAGCCGGCGAGCAGTACTTC.

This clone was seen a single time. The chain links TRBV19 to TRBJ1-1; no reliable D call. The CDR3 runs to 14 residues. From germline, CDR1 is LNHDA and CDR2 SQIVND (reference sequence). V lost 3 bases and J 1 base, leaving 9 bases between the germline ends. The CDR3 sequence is CASSMLHPNTEAFF. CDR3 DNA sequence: TGTGCCAGTAGTATGTTACACCCGAACACTGAAGCTTTCTTT.

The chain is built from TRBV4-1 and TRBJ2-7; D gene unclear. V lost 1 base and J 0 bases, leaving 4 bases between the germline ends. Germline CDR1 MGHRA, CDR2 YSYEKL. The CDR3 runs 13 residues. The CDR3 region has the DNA TGCGCCAGCAGCCAAGGCTACTCCTACGAGCAGTACTTC. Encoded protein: CASSQGYSYEQYF.

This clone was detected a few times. CDR3 residues: CASSSRDTPYEQYF. Here the CDR3 DNA reads TGTGCCAGCAGTTCCCGGGACACACCCTACGAGCAGTACTTC. The chain carries TRBV28 and TRBJ2-7, with D perhaps matching TRBD1 (6 bases). V was clipped by 4 bases and J by 2 bases, with 12 bases between them. Per germline, CDR1 MDHEN and CDR2 SYDVKM. The CDR3 is 14 residues long.

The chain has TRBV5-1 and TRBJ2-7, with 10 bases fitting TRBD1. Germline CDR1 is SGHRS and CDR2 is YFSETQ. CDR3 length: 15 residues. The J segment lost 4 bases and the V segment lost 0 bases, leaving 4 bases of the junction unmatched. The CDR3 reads CASSLGWDRGYEQYF. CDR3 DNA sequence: TGCGCCAGCAGCTTGGGGTGGGACAGGGGTTACGAGCAGTACTTC.

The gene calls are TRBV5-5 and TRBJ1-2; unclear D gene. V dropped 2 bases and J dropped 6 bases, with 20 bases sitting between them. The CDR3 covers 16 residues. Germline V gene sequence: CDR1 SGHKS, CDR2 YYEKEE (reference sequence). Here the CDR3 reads CASSFTHMDAFNGYTF. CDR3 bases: TGTGCCAGCAGCTTTACGCATATGGATGCATTTAATGGCTACACCTTC.

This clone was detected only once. The CDR3 sequence: CASSPMRGTGILETQYF. CDR3 in DNA: TGTGCCAGCAGTCCGATGCGGGGGACAGGAATATTAGAGACCCAGTACTTC. The chain carries TRBV27 and TRBJ2-5, with D perhaps TRBD1 (8 bases). The CDR3 totals 17 residues. CDR1 and CDR2 (germline): MNHEY, SMNVEV (reference sequence). V was shortened by 5 bases and J by 4 bases, with 23 bases between the two germline ends.

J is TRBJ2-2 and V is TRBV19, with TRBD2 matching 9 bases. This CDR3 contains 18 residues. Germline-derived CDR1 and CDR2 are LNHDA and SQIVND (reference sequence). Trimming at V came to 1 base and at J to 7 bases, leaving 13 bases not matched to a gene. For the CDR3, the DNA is TGTGCCAGTAGTATAGGCGCTAGCGGGGAAAAATACGGCGGGGAGCTGTTTTTT. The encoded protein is CASSIGASGEKYGGELFF.

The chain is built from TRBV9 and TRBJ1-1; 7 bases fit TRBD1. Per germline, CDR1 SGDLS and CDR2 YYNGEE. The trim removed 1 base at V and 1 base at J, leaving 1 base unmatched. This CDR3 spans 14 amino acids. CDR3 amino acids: CASSVKGANTEAFF. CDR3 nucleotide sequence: TGTGCCAGCAGCGTAAAGGGGGCGAACACTGAAGCTTTCTTT.

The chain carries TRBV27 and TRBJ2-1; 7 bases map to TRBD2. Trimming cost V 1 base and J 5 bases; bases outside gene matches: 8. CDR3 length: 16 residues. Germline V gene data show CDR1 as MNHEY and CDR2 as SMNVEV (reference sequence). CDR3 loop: CASSLYWGGPHNEQFF. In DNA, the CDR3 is TGTGCCAGCAGTTTATATTGGGGAGGGCCGCACAATGAGCAGTTCTTC.

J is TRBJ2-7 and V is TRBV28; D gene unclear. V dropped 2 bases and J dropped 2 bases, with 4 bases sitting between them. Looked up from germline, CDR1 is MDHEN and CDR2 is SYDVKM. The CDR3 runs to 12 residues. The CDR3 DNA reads TGTGCCAGCAGTTTAAACACCTACGAGCAGTACTTC. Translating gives CASSLNTYEQYF.

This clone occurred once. CDR3 region: CASVKGMVAFF. In DNA, the CDR3 is TGTGCCAGCGTGAAAGGGATGGTAGCTTTCTTT. The chain uses TRBV27 and TRBJ1-1, with D uncertain. This CDR3 spans 11 amino acids. The germline CDR1 and CDR2 sequences are MNHEY and SMNVEV (reference sequence). The V and J ends lost 8 bases and 10 bases respectively, with 14 bases between them.

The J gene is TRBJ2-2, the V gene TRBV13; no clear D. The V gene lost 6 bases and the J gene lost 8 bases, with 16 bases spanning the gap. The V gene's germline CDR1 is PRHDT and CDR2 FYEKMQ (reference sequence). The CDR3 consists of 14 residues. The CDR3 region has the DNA TGTGCCAGCAGGTTTCTATACCTACCGGGGGAGCTGTTTTTT. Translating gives CASRFLYLPGELFF.

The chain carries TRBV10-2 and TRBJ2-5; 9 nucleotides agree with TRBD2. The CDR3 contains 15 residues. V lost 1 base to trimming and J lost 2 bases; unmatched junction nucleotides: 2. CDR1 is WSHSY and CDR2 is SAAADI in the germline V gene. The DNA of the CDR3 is TGCGCCAGCAGTGAGTTGGGACTAGCACAAGAGACCCAGTACTTC. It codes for CASSELGLAQETQYF.

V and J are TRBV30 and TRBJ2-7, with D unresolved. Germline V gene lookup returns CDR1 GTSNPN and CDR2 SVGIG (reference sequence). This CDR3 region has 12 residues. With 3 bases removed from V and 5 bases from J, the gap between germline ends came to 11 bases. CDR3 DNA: TGTGCCTGGAGACAGTTAGCCGACGAGCAGTACTTC. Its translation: CAWRQLADEQYF.

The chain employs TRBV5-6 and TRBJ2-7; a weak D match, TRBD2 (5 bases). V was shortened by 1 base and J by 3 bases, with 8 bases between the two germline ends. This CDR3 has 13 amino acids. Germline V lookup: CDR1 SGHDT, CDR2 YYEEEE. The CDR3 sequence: CASSLLEDYEQYF. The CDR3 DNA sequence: TGTGCCAGCAGCTTGTTGGAGGACTACGAGCAGTACTTC.

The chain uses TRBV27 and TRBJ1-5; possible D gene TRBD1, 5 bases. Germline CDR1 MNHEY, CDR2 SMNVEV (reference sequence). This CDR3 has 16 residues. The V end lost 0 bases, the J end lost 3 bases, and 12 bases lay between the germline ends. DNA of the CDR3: TGTGCCAGCAGTTTATCCCCCGGGACCCTCAATCAGCCCCAGCATTTT. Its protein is CASSLSPGTLNQPQHF.

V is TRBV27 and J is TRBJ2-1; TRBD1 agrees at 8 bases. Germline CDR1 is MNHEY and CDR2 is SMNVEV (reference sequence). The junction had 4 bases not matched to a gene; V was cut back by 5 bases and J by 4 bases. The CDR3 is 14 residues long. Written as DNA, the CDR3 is TGTGCCAGCAGTAAACGACAGGGGTACAATGAGCAGTTCTTC. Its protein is CASSKRQGYNEQFF.